The text below deals with one TCR beta chain. What it binds is unknown. The germline CDR1 and CDR2 sequences are DFQATT and SNEGSKA (reference sequence). Trimming stripped 6 bases from V and 2 bases from J, with 19 bases between. The CDR3 is 15 amino acids. cDNA carried unique molecular identifiers, and a universal primer site was added by template switching. Each CDR3 protein is one row after TCRdb ran MiXCR on the 5' RACE reads. The repertoire holds around 490,000 distinct CDR3 sequences, with roughly 15% as singletons. The data were obtained in a study of identical twins. Study observations and caveats: Out-of-frame alpha sequences shared between twins exhibited an excess of low generation probability.

Another study also made use of these data, one on yellow fever vaccine responses in identical twins.

V usage is TRBV20-1 and J usage is TRBJ2-5; possibly TRBD1 or TRBD2 for D (6 bases each). The sequence came from a woman aged 18-35 years in good health. Sequenced input: CD4+ T cells sorted from blood. This CDR3 reads CSAPQRGALQETQYF. The CDR3 bases are TGCAGTGCGCCCCAGAGGGGGGCGTTGCAAGAGACCCAGTACTTC.